The rows below give T cell receptor beta chains drawn from one sample of a study of identical twins. TCRdb called the 5' RACE reads again in MiXCR, with one record for every CDR3 protein. Of approximately 410,000 distinct CDR3 sequences in the sample, 15% to 20% were seen once. The sample comprised naive T cells sorted from blood. Receptors originate from a man aged 50 or older in good health. Both conserved end residues are part of each CDR3. The order of the fields is CDR3 DNA, CDR3 protein, V gene, D gene, J gene, clone size. A D gene is named only where the DNA matches it firmly. Some rows mark clone size as missing; the rest say once, few, many or name a class of expanded clone.

cdr3_nt: TGTGCCACGAGGGACAGATCGGATCAGCCCCAGCATTTT
cdr3_aa: CATRDRSDQPQHF
v_call: TRBV10-3
d_call: TRBD1
j_call: TRBJ1-5
clone_size: many

cdr3_nt: TGCAGTGCTAGATCTAGAGACACCATTCGCACAGATACGCAGTATTTT
cdr3_aa: CSARSRDTIRTDTQYF
v_call: TRBV20-1
d_call: .
j_call: TRBJ2-3
clone_size: .

cdr3_nt: TGCGCCAGCAGCCGCGAGGGCAGGACACCTCGTAACACTGAAGCTTTCTTT
cdr3_aa: CASSREGRTPRNTEAFF
v_call: TRBV4-3
d_call: .
j_call: TRBJ1-1
clone_size: .

cdr3_nt: TGCGCCAGCAGCTTCGTTTCTAGGGTCGATGAGCAGTTCTTC
cdr3_aa: CASSFVSRVDEQFF
v_call: TRBV5-1
d_call: .
j_call: TRBJ2-1
clone_size: .

cdr3_nt: TGTGCCAGCAAGGGTGGGCTTCTCGGGTATGGCTACACCTTC
cdr3_aa: CASKGGLLGYGYTF
v_call: TRBV27
d_call: .
j_call: TRBJ1-2
clone_size: many

cdr3_nt: TGCGCCAGCAGCCGGACAAGACTCCCGGGGGGGTTCACAGATACGCAGTATTTT
cdr3_aa: CASSRTRLPGGFTDTQYF
v_call: TRBV4-3
d_call: TRBD2
j_call: TRBJ2-3
clone_size: .

cdr3_nt: TGCAGTGCGTCGCGCGGGCCTATTAACAATGAGCAGTTCTTC
cdr3_aa: CSASRGPINNEQFF
v_call: TRBV20-1
d_call: .
j_call: TRBJ2-1
clone_size: many

cdr3_nt: TGTGCCAGCAGCGCCGGAGGGGGGGCCTACTCCTACGAGCAGTACTTC
cdr3_aa: CASSAGGGAYSYEQYF
v_call: TRBV9
d_call: .
j_call: TRBJ2-7
clone_size: many

cdr3_nt: TGCGCCAGCAGCTTGGGGCTCCGAGGGACAGGTGGAGAGACCCAGTACTTC
cdr3_aa: CASSLGLRGTGGETQYF
v_call: TRBV5-1
d_call: TRBD1
j_call: TRBJ2-5
clone_size: many

cdr3_nt: TGCGCCAGCAGCTACGGACTAGCGGACGAGCAGTACTTC
cdr3_aa: CASSYGLADEQYF
v_call: TRBV5-1
d_call: TRBD2
j_call: TRBJ2-7
clone_size: many

cdr3_nt: TGTGCCAGCAGTAGTGGTAGCGGTCCCTACGAGCAGTACTTC
cdr3_aa: CASSSGSGPYEQYF
v_call: TRBV12-3/TRBV12-4
d_call: .
j_call: TRBJ2-7
clone_size: .

cdr3_nt: TGCGCCAGCAGCCTGACCGCTTTCGGGGAGACCCAGTACTTC
cdr3_aa: CASSLTAFGETQYF
v_call: TRBV5-1
d_call: .
j_call: TRBJ2-5
clone_size: few